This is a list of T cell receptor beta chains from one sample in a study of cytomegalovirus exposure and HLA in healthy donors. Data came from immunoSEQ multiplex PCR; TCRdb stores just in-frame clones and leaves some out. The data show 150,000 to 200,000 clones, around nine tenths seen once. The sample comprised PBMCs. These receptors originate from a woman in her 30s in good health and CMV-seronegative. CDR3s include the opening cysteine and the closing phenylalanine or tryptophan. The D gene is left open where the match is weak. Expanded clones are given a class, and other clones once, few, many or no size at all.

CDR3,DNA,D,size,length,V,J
CASSRTGNEQYF,TGTGCCAGCAGTAGGACAGGGAACGAGCAGTACTTC,TRBD1,.,12,TRBV6-5,TRBJ2-7
CASSTGTSQYNEQFF,TGTGCCAGCAGTACCGGGACTAGCCAGTACAATGAGCAGTTCTTC,TRBD2,.,15,TRBV2,TRBJ2-1
CASSLYAASLSGNTIYF,TGTGCCAGCAGCTTGTATGCGGCTTCCCTCTCTGGAAACACCATATATTTT,.,.,17,TRBV5-6,TRBJ1-3
CAWSGGGAFSPERETQYF,TGTGCCTGGAGTGGGGGGGGTGCCTTTAGCCCCGAGCGGGAGACCCAGTACTTC,TRBD2,.,18,TRBV30,TRBJ2-5
CASSLVLRGRANTGELFF,TGTGCCAGCAGCTTAGTTTTAAGGGGCAGGGCGAACACCGGGGAGCTGTTTTTT,.,.,18,TRBV7-8,TRBJ2-2
CASRGGRTGDTEAFF,TGTGCCAGCAGGGGCGGTAGGACCGGGGACACTGAAGCTTTCTTT,.,.,15,TRBV27,TRBJ1-1
CASSFSDTYGYTF,TGTGCCAGCAGCTTCTCGGACACCTATGGCTACACCTTC,.,.,13,TRBV11-2,TRBJ1-2
CASSLRYGEKLFF,TGTGCCAGCAGTTTACGGTACGGGGAAAAACTGTTTTTT,.,once,13,TRBV27,TRBJ1-4
CASSFAVRRAEQYF,TGTGCCAGCAGCTTCGCCGTTCGGAGGGCTGAGCAGTACTTC,.,.,14,TRBV5-6,TRBJ2-7
CASSPEWTGSYEQYF,TGTGCCAGCTCACCGGAATGGACAGGTTCCTACGAGCAGTACTTC,TRBD1,.,15,TRBV18,TRBJ2-7
CASSWTGFNEQYF,TGTGCCAGCAGCTGGACAGGGTTTAACGAGCAGTACTTC,TRBD1,.,13,TRBV7-8,TRBJ2-7
CASSLYEPPYEQYF,TGTGCCAGCAGCTTGTACGAGCCCCCCTACGAGCAGTACTTC,.,.,14,TRBV11-2,TRBJ2-7
CASSHRLAGLANEQFF,TGTGCCAGCAGCCACCGACTAGCAGGTCTGGCTAATGAGCAGTTCTTC,TRBD2,.,16,TRBV5-4,TRBJ2-1
CASSPGTTDYEQYF,TGCGCCAGCAGCCCCGGGACTACGGACTACGAGCAGTACTTC,TRBD2,.,14,TRBV4-1,TRBJ2-7
CASSYSAGVGDNEQFF,TGTGCCAGCAGTTACTCAGCAGGGGTAGGGGACAATGAGCAGTTCTTC,.,once,16,TRBV6-6,TRBJ2-1
CAWSRQGTSNQPQHF,TGTGCCTGGAGTAGACAGGGAACTAGCAATCAGCCCCAGCATTTT,TRBD1,.,15,TRBV30,TRBJ1-5
CATSRRTSGGLAKNIQYF,TGTGCCACCAGCAGAAGGACTAGCGGGGGTCTAGCCAAAAACATTCAGTACTTC,TRBD2,.,18,TRBV15,TRBJ2-4
CASSLRRQELYGYTF,TGTGCCAGCAGTTTGCGTCGACAGGAGCTCTATGGCTACACCTTC,.,.,15,TRBV27,TRBJ1-2
CATSRGAGGYGYTF,TGTGCCACCAGCAGAGGAGCAGGGGGCTATGGCTACACCTTC,TRBD1,.,14,TRBV15,TRBJ1-2
CASSPRQGAPDTQYF,TGTGCCAGCAGCCCAAGACAGGGGGCACCAGATACGCAGTATTTT,TRBD1,.,15,TRBV5-4,TRBJ2-3
CASSLYHNPSQPQHF,TGTGCCAGCAGCTTATATCACAACCCAAGTCAGCCCCAGCATTTT,.,.,15,TRBV7-6,TRBJ1-5
CASSSGYNEQFF,TGTGCCAGCAGTAGCGGCTACAATGAGCAGTTCTTC,.,.,12,TRBV13,TRBJ2-1
CASSYGQGGGKLFF,TGCGCCAGCAGCTACGGACAGGGTGGAGGAAAACTGTTTTTT,TRBD1,.,14,TRBV5-1,TRBJ1-4
CSARQRGSYTF,TGCAGTGCTAGACAGCGGGGTAGCTACACCTTC,.,few,11,TRBV20-1,TRBJ1-2
CASSPSRARDYGYTF,TGTGCCAGCTCACCGTCAAGAGCGAGGGACTATGGCTACACCTTC,.,.,15,TRBV18,TRBJ1-2
CASSLSIGVEQYF,TGTGCCAGCAGTTTATCTATAGGGGTCGAGCAGTACTTC,.,.,13,TRBV27,TRBJ2-7
CASSPRLPVQANSGNTIYF,TGTGCCAGCAGCCCCCGGCTCCCCGTGCAGGCCAACTCTGGAAACACCATATATTTT,.,.,19,TRBV7-8,TRBJ1-3
CAWSADYRVEQFF,TGTGCCTGGAGTGCCGACTACAGGGTCGAGCAGTTCTTC,.,.,13,TRBV30,TRBJ2-1
CASSRDRTNEKLFF,TGTGCCAGCAGCCGTGACAGGACGAATGAAAAACTGTTTTTT,.,once,14,TRBV7-6,TRBJ1-4
CASKDRVMNTEAFF,TGTGCCAGCAAGGACAGGGTTATGAACACTGAAGCTTTCTTT,TRBD1,.,14,TRBV27,TRBJ1-1
CASSPLDSAYEQYF,TGTGCCAGCAGCCCCCTCGACAGCGCTTACGAGCAGTACTTC,.,.,14,TRBV7-8,TRBJ2-7
CASSLGPGQGAYEQYF,TGCGCCAGCAGCTTGGGACCGGGACAGGGGGCCTACGAGCAGTACTTC,TRBD1,.,16,TRBV5-1,TRBJ2-7
CASSGSGAEQETQYF,TGTGCCAGCAGCGGTAGCGGGGCGGAACAAGAGACCCAGTACTTC,TRBD2,.,15,TRBV7-6,TRBJ2-5
CASSLGGGISYEQYF,TGTGCCAGCAGCTTGGGCGGGGGGATCTCCTACGAGCAGTACTTC,TRBD2,.,15,TRBV7-2,TRBJ2-7
CASSLDAGDNQPQHF,TGTGCCAGCAGTTTAGATGCAGGGGACAATCAGCCCCAGCATTTT,.,.,15,TRBV27,TRBJ1-5
CASSRQGKSYGYTF,TGTGCCAGCTCACGACAGGGGAAGAGCTATGGCTACACCTTC,TRBD1,.,14,TRBV18,TRBJ1-2
CASSAGDRNFDIQYF,TGTGCCAGCAGCGCCGGGGACAGAAATTTTGACATTCAGTACTTC,TRBD1,.,15,TRBV9,TRBJ2-4
CASSPGQGNQPQHF,TGTGCCAGCAGCCCCGGACAGGGGAATCAGCCCCAGCATTTT,TRBD1,.,14,TRBV6-6,TRBJ1-5
CASSRPTGGLETQYF,TGTGCCAGCAGCCGCCCCACAGGCGGCCTGGAGACCCAGTACTTC,.,once,15,TRBV7-9,TRBJ2-5
CASSLNGRADTIYF,TGTGCCAGCAGCTTAAACGGGAGGGCAGACACCATATATTTT,.,.,14,TRBV7-2,TRBJ1-3
CASSLEGGRYSNQPQHF,TGTGCCAGCAGCTTAGAGGGAGGAAGGTATAGCAATCAGCCCCAGCATTTT,.,.,17,TRBV7-6,TRBJ1-5
CASSQTGQATGIYGYTF,TGTGCCAGCAGCCAAACAGGGCAGGCGACAGGGATCTATGGCTACACCTTC,TRBD1,once,17,TRBV4-2,TRBJ1-2